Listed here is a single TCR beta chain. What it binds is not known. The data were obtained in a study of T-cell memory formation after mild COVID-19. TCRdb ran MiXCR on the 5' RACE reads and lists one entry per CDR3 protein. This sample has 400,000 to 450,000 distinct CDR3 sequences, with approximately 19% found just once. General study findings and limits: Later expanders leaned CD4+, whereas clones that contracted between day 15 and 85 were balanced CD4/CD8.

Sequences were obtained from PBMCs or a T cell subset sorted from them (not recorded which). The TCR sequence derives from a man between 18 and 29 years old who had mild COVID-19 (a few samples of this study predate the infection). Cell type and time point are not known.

CDR3: CASSLRGSGVSSGANVLTF. DNA of the CDR3: TGTGCCAGCAGCTTAAGGGGTTCCGGGGTCAGCTCTGGGGCCAACGTCCTGACTTTC. This chain uses TRBV11-2 with TRBJ2-6; D is possibly TRBD1 or TRBD2 (5 bases each). The CDR3 length is 19 residues. Germline V gene sequence: CDR1 SGHAT, CDR2 FQNNGV. Trimming cost V 2 bases and J 0 bases, with 17 bases left between them.